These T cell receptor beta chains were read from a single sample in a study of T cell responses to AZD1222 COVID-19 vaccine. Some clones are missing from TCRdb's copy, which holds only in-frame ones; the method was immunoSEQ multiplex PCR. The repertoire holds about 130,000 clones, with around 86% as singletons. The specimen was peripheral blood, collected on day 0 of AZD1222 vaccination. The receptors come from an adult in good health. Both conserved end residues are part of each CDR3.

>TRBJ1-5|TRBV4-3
CASSQDLGGQGAANQPQHF
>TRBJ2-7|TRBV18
CASCRTGVAEEQYF
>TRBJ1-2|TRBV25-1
CASSLGGIDYGYTF
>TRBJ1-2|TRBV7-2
CASSERTGGDGYTF
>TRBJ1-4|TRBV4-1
CASSQAPEHLTTNEKLFF
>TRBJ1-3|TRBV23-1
CASSQSVKSGNTIYF
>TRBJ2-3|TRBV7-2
CASSLALRDTQYF
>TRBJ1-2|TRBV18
CASSPQDTDYGYTF
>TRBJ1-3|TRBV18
CASSPRDWEGRNTIYF
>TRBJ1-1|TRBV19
CASSIRNTEAFF
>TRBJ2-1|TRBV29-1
CSVGVSSYNEQFF
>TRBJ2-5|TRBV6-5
CASKEQLSTQETQYF
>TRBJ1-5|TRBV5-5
CASSLRGSNQPQHF
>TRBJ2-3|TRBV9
CASSAGITDTQYF
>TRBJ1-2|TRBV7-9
CASSPRTDLFYGYTF
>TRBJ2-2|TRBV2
CAAMGSGGATGELFF
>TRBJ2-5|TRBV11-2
CASSSGTQETQYF
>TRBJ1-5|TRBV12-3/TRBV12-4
CASSRQDQPQHF
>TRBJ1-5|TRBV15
CATSRDQAGNQPQHF
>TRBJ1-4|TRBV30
CAFGTGTLATNEKLFF
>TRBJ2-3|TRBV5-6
CASSLGLAVLDTQYF
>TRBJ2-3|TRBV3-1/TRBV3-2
CASSQDTSLFTDTQYF
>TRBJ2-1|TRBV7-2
CASSSYSEGDGQFF
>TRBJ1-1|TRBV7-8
CASSLSGNTEAFF
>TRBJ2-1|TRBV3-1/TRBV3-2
CASSLSTGRSNEQFF
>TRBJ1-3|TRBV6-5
CASYGLGHSINTIYF
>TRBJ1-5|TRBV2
CASTGGLSQPQHF
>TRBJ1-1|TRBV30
CAWSMGQNTEAFF
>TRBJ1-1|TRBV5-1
CASRPLGGDDTEAFF
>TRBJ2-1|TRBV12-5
CASGLVAGGIGFF
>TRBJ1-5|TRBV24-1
CATEGSNQPQHF
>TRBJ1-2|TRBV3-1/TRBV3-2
CASSPEATYGYTF
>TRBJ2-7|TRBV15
CATSRGTGGSHEQYF
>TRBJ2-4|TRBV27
CASSLSAGMINIQYF
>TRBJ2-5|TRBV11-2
CASSLGTNEETQYF
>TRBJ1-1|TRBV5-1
CASSLAGTENTEAFF
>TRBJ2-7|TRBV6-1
CASSEALGQLSSYEQYF
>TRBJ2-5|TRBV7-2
CASSPRTGKGETQYF
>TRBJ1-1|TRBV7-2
CASSPRTGEGVGAFF
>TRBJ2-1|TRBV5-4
CASSTGGSSYNEQFF
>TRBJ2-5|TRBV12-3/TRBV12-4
CASSRGVETQYF
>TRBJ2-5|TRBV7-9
CASSLALAPEDTQYF
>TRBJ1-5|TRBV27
CASSLGQGQPQHF
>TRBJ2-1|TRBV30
CAGGTYNEQFF
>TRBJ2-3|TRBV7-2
CASSLGGAQDTQYF
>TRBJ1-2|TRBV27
CASCKTGGSYGYTF
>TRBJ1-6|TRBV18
CASSPSPGGRSPLHF
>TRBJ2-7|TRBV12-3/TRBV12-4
CASRMTGGYEQYF
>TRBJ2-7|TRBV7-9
CASSLSGGPNLYEQYF
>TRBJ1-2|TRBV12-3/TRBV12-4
CASSLAQRGGYTF
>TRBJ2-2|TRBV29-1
CSVESGERGTGELFF
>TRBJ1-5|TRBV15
CATSQRGDHQPQHF
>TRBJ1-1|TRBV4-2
CASSQDFRNTEAFF
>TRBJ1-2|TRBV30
CAWSGGALYGYTF
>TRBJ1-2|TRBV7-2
CASSSFSDYTF
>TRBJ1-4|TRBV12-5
CASGSGPREKLFF
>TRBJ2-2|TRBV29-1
CSVAGQGPGELFF